In its sample, the clone carrying this T cell receptor (beta chain) was seen a few times. The antigen remains undetermined. The ends were cut back, 3 bases at V and 13 bases at J, with 12 bases in the middle. This CDR3 region has 12 residues. Each CDR3 protein gets one entry after TCRdb re-called the RT-PCR reads with MiXCR. The table records more than 700,000 distinct CDR3 sequences, 21% of them present only once. The sample belongs to a study of response to subunit inactivated influenza vaccine. Findings and limits, study-wide: After each seasonal influenza vaccination, few new T cells are recruited, the authors suggested.

The clonotype originates from a man in his fifties or sixties who received an inactivated influenza vaccine. The specimen comprised PBMCs from blood, sampled approximately 5 days after vaccination. J is TRBJ1-4 and V is TRBV12-3 or TRBV12-4; D gene unclear. The CDR3 protein is CASSFLDGVLFF. The DNA for the CDR3 is TGTGCCAGCAGTTTCCTAGACGGGGTACTGTTTTTT.